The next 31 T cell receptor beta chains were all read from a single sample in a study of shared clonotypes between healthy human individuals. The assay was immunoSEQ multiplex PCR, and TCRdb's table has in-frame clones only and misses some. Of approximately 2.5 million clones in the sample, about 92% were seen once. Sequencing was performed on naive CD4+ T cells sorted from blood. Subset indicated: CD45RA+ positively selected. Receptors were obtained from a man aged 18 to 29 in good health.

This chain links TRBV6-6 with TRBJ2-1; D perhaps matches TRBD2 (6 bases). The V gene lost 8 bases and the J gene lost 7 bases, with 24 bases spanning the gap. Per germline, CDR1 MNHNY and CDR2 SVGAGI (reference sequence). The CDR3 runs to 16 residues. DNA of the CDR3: TGTGCCAGCGGCCAGTTGGCGGGGTTTGGCCTAAATGAGCAGTTCTTC. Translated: CASGQLAGFGLNEQFF.

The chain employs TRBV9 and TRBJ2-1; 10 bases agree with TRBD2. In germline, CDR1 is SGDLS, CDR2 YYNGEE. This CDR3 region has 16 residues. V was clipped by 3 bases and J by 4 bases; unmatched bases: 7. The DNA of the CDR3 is TGTGCCAGCAGCGCACCCGTAGCGGGAGGTTACAATGAGCAGTTCTTC. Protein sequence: CASSAPVAGGYNEQFF.

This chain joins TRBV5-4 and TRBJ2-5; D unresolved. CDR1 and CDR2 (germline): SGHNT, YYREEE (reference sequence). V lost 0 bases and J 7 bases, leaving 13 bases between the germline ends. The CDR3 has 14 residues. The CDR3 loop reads CASSLAGGPGTQYF. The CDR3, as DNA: TGTGCCAGCAGCTTGGCGGGCGGCCCGGGGACCCAGTACTTC.

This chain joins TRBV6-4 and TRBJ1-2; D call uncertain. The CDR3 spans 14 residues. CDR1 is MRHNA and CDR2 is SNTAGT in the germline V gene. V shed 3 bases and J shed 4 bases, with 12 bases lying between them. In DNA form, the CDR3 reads TGTGCCAGCAGTGAATTGGCGGGAGCCTATGGCTACACCTTC. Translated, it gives CASSELAGAYGYTF.

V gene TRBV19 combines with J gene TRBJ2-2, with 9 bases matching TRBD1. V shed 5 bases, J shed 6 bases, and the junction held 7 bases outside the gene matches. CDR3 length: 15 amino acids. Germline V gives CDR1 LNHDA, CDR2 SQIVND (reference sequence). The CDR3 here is CASSVGTGLPGELFF. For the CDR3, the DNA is TGTGCCAGTAGTGTCGGGACAGGGCTCCCCGGGGAGCTGTTTTTT.

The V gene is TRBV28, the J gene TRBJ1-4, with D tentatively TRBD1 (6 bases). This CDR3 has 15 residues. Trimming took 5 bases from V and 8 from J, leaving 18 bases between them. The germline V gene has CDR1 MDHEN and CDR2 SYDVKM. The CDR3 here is CASSGGTPGWEKLFF. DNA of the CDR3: TGTGCCAGCAGTGGCGGGACACCTGGATGGGAAAAACTGTTTTTT. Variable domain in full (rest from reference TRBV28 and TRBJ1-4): DVKVTQSSRYLVKRTGEKVFLECVQDMDHENMFWYRQDPGLGLRLIYFSYDVKMKEKGDIPEGYSVSREKKERFSLILESASTNQTSMYLCASSGGTPGWEKLFFGSGTQLSVL.

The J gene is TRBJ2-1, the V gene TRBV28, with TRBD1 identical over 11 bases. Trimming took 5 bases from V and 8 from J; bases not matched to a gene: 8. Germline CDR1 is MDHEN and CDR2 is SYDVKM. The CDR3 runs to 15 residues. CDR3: CASSTPGQGVYEQFF. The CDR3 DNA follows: TGTGCCAGCAGTACTCCGGGACAGGGGGTCTATGAGCAGTTCTTC. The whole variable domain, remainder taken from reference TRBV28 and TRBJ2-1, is DVKVTQSSRYLVKRTGEKVFLECVQDMDHENMFWYRQDPGLGLRLIYFSYDVKMKEKGDIPEGYSVSREKKERFSLILESASTNQTSMYLCASSTPGQGVYEQFFGPGTRLTVL.

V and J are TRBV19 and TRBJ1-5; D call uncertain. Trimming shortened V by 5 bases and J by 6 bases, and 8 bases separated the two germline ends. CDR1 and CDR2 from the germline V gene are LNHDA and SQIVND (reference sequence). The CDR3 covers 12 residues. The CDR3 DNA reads TGTGCCAGTAGTGATCCCCGTCAGCCCCAGCATTTT. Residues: CASSDPRQPQHF.

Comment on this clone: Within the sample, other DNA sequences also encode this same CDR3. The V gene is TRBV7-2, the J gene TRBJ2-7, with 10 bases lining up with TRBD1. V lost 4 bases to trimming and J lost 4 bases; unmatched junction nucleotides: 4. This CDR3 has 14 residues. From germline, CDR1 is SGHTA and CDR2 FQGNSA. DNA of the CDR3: TGTGCCAGCAGCTATGACAGGGGGCGGTACGAGCAGTACTTC. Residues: CASSYDRGRYEQYF.

This CDR3 reads CASSLRDRGRTGELFF. In nucleotides, the CDR3 is TGCGCCAGCAGCTTGCGGGACAGGGGGAGGACCGGGGAGCTGTTTTTT. The chain has TRBV5-1 and TRBJ2-2, with 11 bases matching TRBD1. The CDR3 is 16 residues long. The V and J ends lost 1 base and 5 bases, in that order; junction bases with no gene match: 4. Per the germline V gene, CDR1 is SGHRS and CDR2 is YFSETQ.

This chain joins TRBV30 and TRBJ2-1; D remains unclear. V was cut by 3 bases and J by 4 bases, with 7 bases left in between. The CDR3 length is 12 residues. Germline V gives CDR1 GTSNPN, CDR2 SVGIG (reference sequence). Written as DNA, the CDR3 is TGTGCCTGGAGCCGACGATACAATGAGCAGTTCTTC. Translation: CAWSRRYNEQFF.

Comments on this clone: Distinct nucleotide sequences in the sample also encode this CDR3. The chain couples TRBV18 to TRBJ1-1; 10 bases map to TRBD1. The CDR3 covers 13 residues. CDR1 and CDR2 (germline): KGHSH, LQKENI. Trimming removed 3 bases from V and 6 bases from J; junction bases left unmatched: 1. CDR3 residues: CASSPGQGAEAFF. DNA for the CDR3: TGTGCCAGCTCACCCGGACAGGGGGCTGAAGCTTTCTTT.

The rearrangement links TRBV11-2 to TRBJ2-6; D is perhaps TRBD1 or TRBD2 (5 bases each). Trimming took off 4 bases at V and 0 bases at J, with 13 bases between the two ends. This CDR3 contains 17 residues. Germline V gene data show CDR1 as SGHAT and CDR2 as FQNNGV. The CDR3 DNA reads TGTGCCAGCAGCTCGGGACGCGCTAGCTCTGGGGCCAACGTCCTGACTTTC. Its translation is CASSSGRASSGANVLTF.

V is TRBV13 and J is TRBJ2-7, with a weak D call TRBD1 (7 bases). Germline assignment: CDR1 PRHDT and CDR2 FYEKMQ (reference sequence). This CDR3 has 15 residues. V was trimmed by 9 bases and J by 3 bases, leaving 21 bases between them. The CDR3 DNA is TGTGCCAGGGGTCTGGGCGACAGGGACTTCTACGAGCAGTACTTC. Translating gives CARGLGDRDFYEQYF.

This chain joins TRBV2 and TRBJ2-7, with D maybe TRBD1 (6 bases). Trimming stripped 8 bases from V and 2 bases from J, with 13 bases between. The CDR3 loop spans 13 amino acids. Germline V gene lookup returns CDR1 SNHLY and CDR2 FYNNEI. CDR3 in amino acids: CASRPTGPYEQYF. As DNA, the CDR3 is TGTGCCAGCCGACCGACAGGTCCCTACGAGCAGTACTTC.

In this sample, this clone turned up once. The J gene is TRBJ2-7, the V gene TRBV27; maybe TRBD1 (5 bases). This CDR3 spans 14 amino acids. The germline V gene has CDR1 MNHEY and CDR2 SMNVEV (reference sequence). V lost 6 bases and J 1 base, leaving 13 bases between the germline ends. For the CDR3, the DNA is TGTGCCAGCAGACGACAGATTTCTTCCTACGAGCAGTACTTC. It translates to CASRRQISSYEQYF.

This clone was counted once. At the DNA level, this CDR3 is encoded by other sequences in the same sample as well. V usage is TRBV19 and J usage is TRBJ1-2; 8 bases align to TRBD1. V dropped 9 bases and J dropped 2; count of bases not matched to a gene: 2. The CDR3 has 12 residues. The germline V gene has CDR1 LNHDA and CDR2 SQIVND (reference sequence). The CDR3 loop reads CASRGQNYGYTF. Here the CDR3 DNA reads TGTGCCAGCAGGGGGCAGAACTATGGCTACACCTTC. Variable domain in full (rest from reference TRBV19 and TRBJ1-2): DGGITQSPKYLFRKEGQNVTLSCEQNLNHDAMYWYRQDPGQGLRLIYYSQIVNDFQKGDIAEGYSVSREKKESFPLTVTSAQKNPTAFYLCASRGQNYGYTFGSGTRLTVV.

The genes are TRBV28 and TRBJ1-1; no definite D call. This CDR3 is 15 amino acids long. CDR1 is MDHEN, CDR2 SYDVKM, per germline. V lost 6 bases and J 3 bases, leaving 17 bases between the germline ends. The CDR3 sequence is CASSLEGGGDTEAFF. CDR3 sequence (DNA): TGTGCCAGCAGCCTCGAGGGAGGTGGAGACACTGAAGCTTTCTTT.

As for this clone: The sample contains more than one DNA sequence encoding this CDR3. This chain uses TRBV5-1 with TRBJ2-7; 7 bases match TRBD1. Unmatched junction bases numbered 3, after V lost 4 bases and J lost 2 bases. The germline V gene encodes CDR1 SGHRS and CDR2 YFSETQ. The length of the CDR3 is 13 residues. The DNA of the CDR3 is TGCGCCAGCAGCCGGGACAGAGCCTACGAGCAGTACTTC. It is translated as CASSRDRAYEQYF.

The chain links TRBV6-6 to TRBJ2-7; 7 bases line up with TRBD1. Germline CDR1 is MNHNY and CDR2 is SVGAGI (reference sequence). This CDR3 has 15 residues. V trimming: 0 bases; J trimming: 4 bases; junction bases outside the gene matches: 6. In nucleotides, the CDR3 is TGTGCCAGCAGTTACTCGACAGGGTTTCGGTACGAGCAGTACTTC. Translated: CASSYSTGFRYEQYF.

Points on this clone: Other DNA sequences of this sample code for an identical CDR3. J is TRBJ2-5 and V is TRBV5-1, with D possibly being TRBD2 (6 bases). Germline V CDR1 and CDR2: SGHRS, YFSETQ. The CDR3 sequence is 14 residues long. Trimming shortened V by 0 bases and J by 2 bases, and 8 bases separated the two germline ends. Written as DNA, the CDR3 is TGCGCCAGCAGCTTGGTGGGGGGACAAGAGACCCAGTACTTC. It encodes CASSLVGGQETQYF.

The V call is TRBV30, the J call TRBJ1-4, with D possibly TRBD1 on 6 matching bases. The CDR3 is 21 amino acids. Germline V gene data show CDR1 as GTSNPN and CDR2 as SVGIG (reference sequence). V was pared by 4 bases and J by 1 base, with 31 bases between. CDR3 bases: TGTGCCTGGACCCCGTATCGCACGGTACAGGGACGGCGAGGAACTAATGAAAAACTGTTTTTT. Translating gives CAWTPYRTVQGRRGTNEKLFF.

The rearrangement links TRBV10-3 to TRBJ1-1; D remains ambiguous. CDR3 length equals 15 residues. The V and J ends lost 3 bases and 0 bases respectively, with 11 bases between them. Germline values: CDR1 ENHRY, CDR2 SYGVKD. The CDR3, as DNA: TGTGCCATCAGTGACCAAGGACGGTTGAACACTGAAGCTTTCTTT. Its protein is CAISDQGRLNTEAFF.

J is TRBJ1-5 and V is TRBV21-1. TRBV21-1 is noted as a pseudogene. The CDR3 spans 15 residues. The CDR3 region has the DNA TGTGCCAGCAGGCCCGGGCAGAGCGGCAATCAGCCCCAGCATTTT. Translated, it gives CASRPGQSGNQPQHF.

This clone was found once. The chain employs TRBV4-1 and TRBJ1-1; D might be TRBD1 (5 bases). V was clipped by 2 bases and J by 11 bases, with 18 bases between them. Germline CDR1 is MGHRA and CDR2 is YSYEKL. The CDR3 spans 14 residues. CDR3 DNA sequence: TGCGCCAGCAGCCAACCGGGGACGGAGAGGAGGGCTTTCTTT. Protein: CASSQPGTERRAFF.

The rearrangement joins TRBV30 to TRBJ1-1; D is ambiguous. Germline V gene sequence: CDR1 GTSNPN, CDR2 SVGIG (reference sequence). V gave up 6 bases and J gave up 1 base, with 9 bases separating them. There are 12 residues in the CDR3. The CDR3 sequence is CACLWGNTEAFF. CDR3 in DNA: TGTGCCTGCCTCTGGGGGAACACTGAAGCTTTCTTT.

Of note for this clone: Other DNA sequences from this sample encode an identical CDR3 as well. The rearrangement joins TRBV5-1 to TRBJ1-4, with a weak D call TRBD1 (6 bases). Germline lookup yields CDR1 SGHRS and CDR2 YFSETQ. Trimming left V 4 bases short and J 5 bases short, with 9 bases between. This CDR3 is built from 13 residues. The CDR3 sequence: CASSPGQNEKLFF. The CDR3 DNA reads TGCGCCAGCAGCCCCGGACAGAATGAAAAACTGTTTTTT.

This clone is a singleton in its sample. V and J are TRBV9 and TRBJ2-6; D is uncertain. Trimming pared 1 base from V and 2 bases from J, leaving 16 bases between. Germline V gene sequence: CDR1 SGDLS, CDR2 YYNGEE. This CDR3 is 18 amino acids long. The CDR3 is CASSVNGGLPPGANVLTF. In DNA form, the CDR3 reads TGTGCCAGCAGCGTAAACGGCGGCCTTCCGCCTGGGGCCAACGTCCTGACTTTC. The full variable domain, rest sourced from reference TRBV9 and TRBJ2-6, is DSGVTQTPKHLITATGQRVTLRCSPRSGDLSVYWYQQSLDQGLQFLIQYYNGEERAKGNILERFSAQQFPDLHSELNLSSLELGDSALYFCASSVNGGLPPGANVLTFGAGSRLTVL.

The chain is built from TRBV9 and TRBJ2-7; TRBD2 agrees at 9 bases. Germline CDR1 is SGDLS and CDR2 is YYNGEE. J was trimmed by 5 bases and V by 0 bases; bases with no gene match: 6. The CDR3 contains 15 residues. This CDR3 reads CASSVEQREAHEQYF. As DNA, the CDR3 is TGTGCCAGCAGCGTAGAGCAGCGGGAGGCCCACGAGCAGTACTTC.

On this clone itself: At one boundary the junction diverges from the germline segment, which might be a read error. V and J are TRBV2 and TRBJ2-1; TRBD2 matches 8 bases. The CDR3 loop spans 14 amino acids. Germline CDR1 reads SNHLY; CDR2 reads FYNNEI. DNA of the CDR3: TGTGCCAGCAGAGAAGCGGGAGTAGGAAATGAGCAGTTCTTC. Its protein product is CASREAGVGNEQFF.

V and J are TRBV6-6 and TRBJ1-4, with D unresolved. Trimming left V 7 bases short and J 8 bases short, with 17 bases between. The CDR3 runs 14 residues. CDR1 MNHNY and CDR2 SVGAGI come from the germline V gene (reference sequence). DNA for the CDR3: TGTGCCAGCACCCGGGCCGGGATTATCGAAAAACTGTTTTTT. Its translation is CASTRAGIIEKLFF.